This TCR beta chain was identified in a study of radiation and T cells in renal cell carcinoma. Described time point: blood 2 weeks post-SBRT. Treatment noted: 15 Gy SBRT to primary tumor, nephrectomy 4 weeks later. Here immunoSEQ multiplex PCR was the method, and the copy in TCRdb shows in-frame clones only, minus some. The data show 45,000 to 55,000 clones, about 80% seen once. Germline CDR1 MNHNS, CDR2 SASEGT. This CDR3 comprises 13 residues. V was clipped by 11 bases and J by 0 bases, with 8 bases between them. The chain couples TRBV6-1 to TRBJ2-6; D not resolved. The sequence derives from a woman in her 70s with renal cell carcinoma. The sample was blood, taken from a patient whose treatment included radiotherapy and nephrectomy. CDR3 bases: TGTGCCGGGCGATCCTCTGGGGCCAACGTCCTGACTTTC. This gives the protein CAGRSSGANVLTF.